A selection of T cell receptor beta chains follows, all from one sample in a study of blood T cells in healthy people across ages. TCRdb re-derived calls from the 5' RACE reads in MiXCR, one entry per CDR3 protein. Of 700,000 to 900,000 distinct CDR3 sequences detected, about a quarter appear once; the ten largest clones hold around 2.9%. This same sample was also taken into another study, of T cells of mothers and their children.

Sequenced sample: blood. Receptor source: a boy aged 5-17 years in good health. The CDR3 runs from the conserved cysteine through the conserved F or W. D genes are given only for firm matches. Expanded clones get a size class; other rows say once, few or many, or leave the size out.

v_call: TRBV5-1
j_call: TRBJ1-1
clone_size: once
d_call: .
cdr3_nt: TGCGCCAGCAGCTGGGAGGGGAGTACCACTGAAGCTTTCTTT
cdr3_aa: CASSWEGSTTEAFF

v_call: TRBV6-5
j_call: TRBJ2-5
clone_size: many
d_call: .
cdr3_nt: TGTGCCAGCTCAAGACGGGGGGAGACCCAGTACTTC
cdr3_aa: CASSRRGETQYF

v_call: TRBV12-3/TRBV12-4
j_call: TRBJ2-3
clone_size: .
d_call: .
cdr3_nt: TGTGCCAGCAGTACCCTGAGGGGAGATACGCAGTATTTT
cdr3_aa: CASSTLRGDTQYF

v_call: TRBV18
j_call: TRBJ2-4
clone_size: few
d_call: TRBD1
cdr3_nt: TGTGCCAGCTCACCAAGAGGACAGGGACCAAACATTCAGTACTTC
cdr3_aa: CASSPRGQGPNIQYF

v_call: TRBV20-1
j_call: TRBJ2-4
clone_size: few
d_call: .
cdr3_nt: TGCAGTGCTTGGTCGGACAGCGAGGAAGGAAACATTCAGTACTTC
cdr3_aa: CSAWSDSEEGNIQYF

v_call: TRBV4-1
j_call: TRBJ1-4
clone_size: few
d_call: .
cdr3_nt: TGCGCCAGCAGCCTCAGGAACCCCCAGGGAGCAACTAATGAAAAACTGTTTTTT
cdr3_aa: CASSLRNPQGATNEKLFF

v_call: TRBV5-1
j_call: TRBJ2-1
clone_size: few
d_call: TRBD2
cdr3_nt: TGCGCCAGCAGCTTGAGCGGGGGCCCCTACAATGGGCAGTTCTTC
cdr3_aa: CASSLSGGPYNGQFF

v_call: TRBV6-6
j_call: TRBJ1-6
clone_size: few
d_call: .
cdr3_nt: TGTGCCAGCACCTGGGTCGGTGATTCACCCCTCCACTTT
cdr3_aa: CASTWVGDSPLHF

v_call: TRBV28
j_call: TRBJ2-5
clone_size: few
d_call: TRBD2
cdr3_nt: TGTGCCAGCAACGTCCGGGGGGGAGTAGAGACCCAGTACTTC
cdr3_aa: CASNVRGGVETQYF

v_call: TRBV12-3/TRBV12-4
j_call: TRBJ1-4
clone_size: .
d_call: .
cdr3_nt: TGTGCCAGCAGTTTAAATGGGTACGGTGAAAAACTGTTTTTT
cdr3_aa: CASSLNGYGEKLFF

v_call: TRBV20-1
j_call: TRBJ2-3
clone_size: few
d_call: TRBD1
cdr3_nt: TGCAGTGCCGCCCCCAGGACAGGGTCAGATACGCAGTATTTT
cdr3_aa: CSAAPRTGSDTQYF

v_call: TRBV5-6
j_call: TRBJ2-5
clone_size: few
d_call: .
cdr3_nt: TGTGCCAGCAGCTCTGGCTCTTCGACGCAGTACTTC
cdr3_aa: CASSSGSSTQYF